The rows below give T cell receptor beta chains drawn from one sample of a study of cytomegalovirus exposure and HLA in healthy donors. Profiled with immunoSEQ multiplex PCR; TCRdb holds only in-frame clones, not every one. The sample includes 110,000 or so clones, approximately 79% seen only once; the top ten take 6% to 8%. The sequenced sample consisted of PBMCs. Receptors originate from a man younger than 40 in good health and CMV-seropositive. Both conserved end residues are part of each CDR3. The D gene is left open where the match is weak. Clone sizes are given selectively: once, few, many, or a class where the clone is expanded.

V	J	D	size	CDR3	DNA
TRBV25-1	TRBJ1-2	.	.	CASSGFEQGRDGYTF	TGTGCCAGCAGTGGCTTCGAACAGGGAAGGGATGGCTACACCTTC
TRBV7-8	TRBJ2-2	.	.	CASSPRGSSGELFF	TGTGCCAGCAGCCCCAGGGGTAGTAGCGGGGAGCTGTTTTTT
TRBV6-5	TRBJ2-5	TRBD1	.	CASSYSYRGETQYF	TGTGCCAGCAGTTACTCGTACAGGGGAGAGACCCAGTACTTC
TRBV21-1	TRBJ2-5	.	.	CASSKEYREYQETQYF	TGTGCCAGCAGCAAAGAGTACAGGGAGTACCAAGAGACCCAGTACTTC
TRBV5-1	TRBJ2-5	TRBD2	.	CASTTSGGNQETQYF	TGCGCCAGCACAACTAGCGGGGGAAATCAAGAGACCCAGTACTTC
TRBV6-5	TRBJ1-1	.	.	CASSYEVGGEAFF	TGTGCCAGCAGTTACGAGGTCGGAGGAGAAGCTTTCTTT
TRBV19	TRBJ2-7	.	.	CASSDIASYEQYF	TGTGCCAGTAGCGACATCGCCTCCTACGAGCAGTACTTC
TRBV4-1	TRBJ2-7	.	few	CASSQGWGGSYEQYF	TGCGCCAGCAGCCAAGGGTGGGGCGGCTCCTACGAGCAGTACTTC
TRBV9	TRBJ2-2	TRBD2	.	CASSAALLAGATGELFF	TGTGCCAGCAGCGCAGCATTACTAGCGGGGGCCACCGGGGAGCTGTTTTTT
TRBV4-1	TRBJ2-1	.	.	CASSRQTGYNEQFF	TGCGCCAGCAGCCGACAAACAGGGTACAATGAGCAGTTCTTC
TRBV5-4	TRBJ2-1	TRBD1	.	CASSLNTGGYNEQFF	TGTGCCAGCAGCCTTAATACAGGGGGGTACAATGAGCAGTTCTTC
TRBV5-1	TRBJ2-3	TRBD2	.	CASSSRTSGGVTDTQYF	TGCGCCAGCAGCTCCCGGACTAGCGGGGGCGTCACAGATACGCAGTATTTT
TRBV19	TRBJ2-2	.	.	CASRRLVGGVTGELFF	TGTGCCAGTAGGAGGTTGGTCGGGGGTGTAACCGGGGAGCTGTTTTTT
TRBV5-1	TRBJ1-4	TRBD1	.	CASSLSGTGGGKLFF	TGCGCCAGCAGCTTGTCCGGGACAGGGGGAGGAAAACTGTTTTTT
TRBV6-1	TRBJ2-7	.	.	CASRTGDSSYEQYF	TGTGCCAGCAGGACGGGGGACAGCTCCTACGAGCAGTACTTC
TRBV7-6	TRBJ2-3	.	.	CASSLSTPGVSDTQYF	TGTGCCAGCAGCTTATCGACACCGGGAGTCTCAGATACGCAGTATTTT
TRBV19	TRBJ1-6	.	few	CASSIFAGAIGSPLHF	TGTGCCAGTAGTATATTTGCAGGGGCAATTGGCTCACCCCTCCACTTT
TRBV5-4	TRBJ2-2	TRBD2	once	CASSLGGGSTGELFF	TGTGCCAGCAGCTTGGGGGGGGGTAGCACCGGGGAGCTGTTTTTT
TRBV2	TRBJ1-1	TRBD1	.	CASREDRVAEAFF	TGTGCCAGCAGGGAGGACAGGGTCGCTGAAGCTTTCTTT
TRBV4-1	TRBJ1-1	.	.	CASSQAQITEAFF	TGCGCCAGCAGCCAAGCACAGATCACTGAAGCTTTCTTT
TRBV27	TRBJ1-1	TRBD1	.	CASSLDRGRTEAFF	TGTGCCAGCAGTTTGGACAGGGGGCGAACTGAAGCTTTCTTT
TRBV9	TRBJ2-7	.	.	CASSVDGVGEQYF	TGTGCCAGCAGCGTTGACGGGGTGGGCGAGCAGTACTTC
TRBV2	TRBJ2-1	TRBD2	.	CASSEGTSGAHNEQFF	TGTGCCAGCAGTGAGGGGACTAGCGGGGCCCACAATGAGCAGTTCTTC
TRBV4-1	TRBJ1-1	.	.	CASSQKMSLEAFF	TGCGCCAGCAGCCAAAAGATGAGCCTTGAAGCTTTCTTT